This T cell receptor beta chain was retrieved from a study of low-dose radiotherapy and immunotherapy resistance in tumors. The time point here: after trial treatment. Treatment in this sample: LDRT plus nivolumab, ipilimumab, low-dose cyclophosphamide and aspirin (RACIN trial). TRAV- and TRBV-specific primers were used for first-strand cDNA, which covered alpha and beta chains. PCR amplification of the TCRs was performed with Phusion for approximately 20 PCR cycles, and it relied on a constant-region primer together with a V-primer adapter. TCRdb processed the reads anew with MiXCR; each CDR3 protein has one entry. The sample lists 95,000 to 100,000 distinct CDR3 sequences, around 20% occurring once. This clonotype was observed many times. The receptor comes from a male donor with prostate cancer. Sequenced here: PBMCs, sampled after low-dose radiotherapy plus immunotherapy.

CDR3 in amino acids: CASRPDRGELFF. The CDR3 nucleotides read TGTGCCAGTAGACCCGACAGGGGAGAACTGTTTTTT. This chain uses TRBV19 with TRBJ1-4; 8 bases map to TRBD1. The trim removed 6 bases at V and 12 bases at J, leaving 6 bases unmatched. Germline CDR1 reads LNHDA; CDR2 reads SQIVND (reference sequence). This CDR3 has 12 residues.